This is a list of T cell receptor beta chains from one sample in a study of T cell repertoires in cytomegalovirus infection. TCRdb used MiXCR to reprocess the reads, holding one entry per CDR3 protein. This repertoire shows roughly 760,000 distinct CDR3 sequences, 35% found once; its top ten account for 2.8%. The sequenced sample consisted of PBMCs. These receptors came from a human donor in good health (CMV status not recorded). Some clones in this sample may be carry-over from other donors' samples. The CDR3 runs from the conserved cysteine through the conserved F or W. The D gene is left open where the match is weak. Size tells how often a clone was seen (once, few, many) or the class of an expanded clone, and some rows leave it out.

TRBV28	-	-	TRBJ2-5	CASRQGSETQYF	TGTGCCAGCAGACAGGGTTCAGAGACCCAGTACTTC
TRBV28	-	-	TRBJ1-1	CASRMGQTNTEAFF	TGTGCCAGCAGGATGGGACAAACAAACACTGAAGCTTTCTTT
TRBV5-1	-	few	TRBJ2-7	CASSWGGDTTYEQYF	TGCGCCAGCAGCTGGGGGGGGGACACAACCTACGAGCAGTACTTC
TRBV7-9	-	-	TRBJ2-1	CASSFRIKQVGNEQFF	TGTGCCAGCAGCTTTAGAATAAAACAGGTGGGGAATGAGCAGTTCTTC
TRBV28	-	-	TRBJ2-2	CASSSYPTLPRDAGELFF	TGTGCCAGCAGTTCATATCCCACTCTCCCGAGGGATGCCGGGGAGCTGTTTTTT
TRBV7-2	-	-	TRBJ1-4	CASSLSLTTNEKLFF	TGTGCCAGCAGCTTATCTCTGACAACTAATGAAAAACTGTTTTTT
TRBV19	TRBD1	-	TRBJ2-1	CASSIGGQGWYEQFF	TGTGCCAGTAGTATAGGGGGACAGGGGTGGTATGAGCAGTTCTTC
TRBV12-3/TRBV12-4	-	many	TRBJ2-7	CASTLSAAANYEQYF	TGTGCCAGCACCCTCTCAGCGGCAGCTAACTACGAGCAGTACTTC
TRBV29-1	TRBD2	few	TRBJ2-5	CSVGLALETQYF	TGCAGCGTGGGACTAGCGTTAGAGACCCAGTACTTC
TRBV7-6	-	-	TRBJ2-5	CASSHGTETQYF	TGTGCCAGCAGTCACGGTACAGAGACCCAGTACTTC
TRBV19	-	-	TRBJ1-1	CASSLGGMVTEAFF	TGTGCCAGTAGCCTCGGGGGCATGGTGACTGAAGCTTTCTTT
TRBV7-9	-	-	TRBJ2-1	CASSFDRGSHNEQFF	TGTGCCAGCAGCTTTGATCGCGGGTCCCACAATGAGCAGTTCTTC
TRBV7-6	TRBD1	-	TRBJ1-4	CASSGTGIDEKLFF	TGTGCCAGCAGCGGGACAGGGATTGATGAAAAACTGTTTTTT
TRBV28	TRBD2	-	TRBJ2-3	CASSSPAAGVTDTQYF	TGTGCCAGCAGTTCACCAGCAGCGGGGGTCACAGATACGCAGTATTTT
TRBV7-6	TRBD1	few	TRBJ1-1	CASSASGTGTEAFF	TGTGCCAGCAGCGCCTCCGGGACAGGGACTGAAGCTTTCTTT
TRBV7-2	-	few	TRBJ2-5	CASNPGTQETQYF	TGTGCCAGCAATCCTGGGACACAAGAGACCCAGTACTTC
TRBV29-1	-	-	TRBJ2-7	CSVSGATYEQYF	TGCAGCGTTAGTGGTGCTACCTACGAGCAGTACTTC
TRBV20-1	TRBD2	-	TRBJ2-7	CSASPREGTYEQYF	TGCAGTGCTAGCCCGCGGGAGGGCACCTACGAGCAGTACTTC
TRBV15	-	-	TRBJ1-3	CATSRVSGAEAGNTIYF	TGTGCCACCAGCAGAGTTTCGGGGGCAGAGGCTGGAAACACCATATATTTT
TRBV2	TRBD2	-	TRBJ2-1	CASTRGLASSYNEQFF	TGTGCCAGCACCAGAGGACTAGCGTCCTCCTACAATGAGCAGTTCTTC
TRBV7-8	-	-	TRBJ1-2	CASSFQAAYGYTF	TGTGCCAGCAGCTTTCAGGCCGCCTATGGCTACACCTTC
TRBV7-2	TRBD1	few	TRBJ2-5	CASSSQPSPGTGRETQYF	TGTGCCAGCAGCTCCCAACCAAGCCCCGGGACAGGCCGGGAGACCCAGTACTTC
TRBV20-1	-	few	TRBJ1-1	CSAHSLPQGTTEAFF	TGCAGTGCTCACTCCCTACCACAGGGAACCACTGAAGCTTTCTTT
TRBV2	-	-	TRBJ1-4	CASSDYGTVVATNEKLFF	TGTGCCAGCAGTGACTACGGGACGGTCGTTGCAACTAATGAAAAACTGTTTTTT
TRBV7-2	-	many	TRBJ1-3	CASSSLPTSGNTIYF	TGTGCCAGCAGCTCTCTTCCGACGTCTGGAAACACCATATATTTT
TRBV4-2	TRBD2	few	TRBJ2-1	CASSQQAGGGSNEQFF	TGTGCCAGCAGCCAGCAAGCGGGGGGGGGATCCAATGAGCAGTTCTTC
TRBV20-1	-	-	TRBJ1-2	CSAWGGSEAGGYTF	TGCAGTGCCTGGGGGGGTTCTGAGGCTGGTGGCTACACCTTC
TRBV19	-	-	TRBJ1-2	CASSDWYSHGYTF	TGTGCCAGTAGTGATTGGTACTCTCATGGCTACACCTTC
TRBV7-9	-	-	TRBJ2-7	CASSLGSSGNYEQYF	TGTGCCAGCAGCTTAGGTAGCTCAGGGAACTACGAGCAGTACTTC
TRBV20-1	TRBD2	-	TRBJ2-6	CSAASGTSSGANVLTF	TGCAGTGCTGCCAGCGGGACGAGCTCTGGGGCCAACGTCCTGACTTTC
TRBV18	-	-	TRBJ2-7	CASSPGTKIDEQYF	TGTGCCAGCTCACCAGGGACGAAAATCGACGAGCAGTACTTC
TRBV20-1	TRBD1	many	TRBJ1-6	CSASDRGPNNSPLHF	TGCAGTGCTTCGGACAGGGGGCCAAATAATTCACCCCTCCACTTT
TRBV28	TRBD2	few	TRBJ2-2	CASRPSGRARTGELFF	TGTGCCAGCAGACCTAGCGGGAGGGCCCGGACCGGGGAGCTGTTTTTT
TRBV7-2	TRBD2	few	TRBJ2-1	CASSPQRDEQFF	TGTGCCAGCAGTCCTCAGCGGGACGAGCAGTTCTTC
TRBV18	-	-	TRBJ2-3	CASSPSQTSTDTQYF	TGTGCCAGCTCACCATCACAGACAAGCACAGATACGCAGTATTTT
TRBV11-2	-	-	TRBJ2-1	CASSRGAGGYNEQFF	TGTGCCAGCAGCCGGGGGGCAGGGGGCTACAATGAGCAGTTCTTC
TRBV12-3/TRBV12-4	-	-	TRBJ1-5	CASSLAIGYSSNQPQHF	TGTGCCAGCAGTTTGGCGATCGGGTATTCGAGCAATCAGCCCCAGCATTTT
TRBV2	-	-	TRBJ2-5	CASTGPLEEKETQYF	TGTGCCAGCACGGGGCCGCTAGAAGAGAAAGAGACCCAGTACTTC
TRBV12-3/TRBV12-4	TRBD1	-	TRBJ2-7	CASSWGQHTYEQYF	TGTGCCAGCAGTTGGGGACAGCACACCTACGAGCAGTACTTC
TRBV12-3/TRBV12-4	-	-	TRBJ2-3	CASSVYSGSTDTQYF	TGTGCCAGCAGCGTATATTCGGGCAGCACAGATACGCAGTATTTT
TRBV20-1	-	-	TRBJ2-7	CSARGIALRYEQYF	TGCAGTGCTAGGGGGATAGCGCTTCGCTACGAGCAGTACTTC
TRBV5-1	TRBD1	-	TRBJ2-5	CASSRRTGGDRETQYF	TGCGCCAGCAGCAGAAGGACAGGGGGGGATAGGGAGACCCAGTACTTC